The 3 T cell receptor beta chains presented below share a single source sample, sequenced in a study of CD8+ T cells in alopecia areata. The study sorted pooled cutaneous lymph node cells by CD4, CD8alpha, NKG2D, NKG2ACE and other markers. After isolation, RNA underwent reverse transcription to generate cDNA as the sequencing template. Repertoires were generated with immunoSEQ multiplex PCR, while TCRdb's copy carries only in-frame clones and drops some. The sample includes about 300,000 clones, none of them occurring once. The sample comprised CD4+ T cells sorted from a lymph node. These receptors were obtained from a C3H/HeJ mouse with alopecia areata. This strain has MHC haplotype H2-k.

A word on this clone: Mouse gene names apply. The read terminates 4 residues before the CDR3 end, so the remaining end is supplied by the germline J gene. Other DNA sequences in this sample translate to the same CDR3. V and J are TRBV1 and TRBJ2-1; 8 bases agree with TRBD2. The length of the CDR3 is 16 residues. Germline V gives CDR1 NSQYPW, CDR2 LRSPGD (reference sequence). J was trimmed by 1 base and V by 1 base; bases with no gene match: 3. The CDR3: CTCSAVSGGNYAEQFF. CDR3 bases read: TGCACCTGCAGTGCAGTTTCTGGGGGGAACTATGCT. Complete variable domain (other parts from reference TRBV1 and TRBJ2-1): VTLLEQNPRWRLVPRGQAVNLRCILKNSQYPWMSWYQQDLQKQLQWLFTLRSPGDKEVKSLPGADYLATRVTDTELRLQVANMSQGRTLYCTCSAVSGGNYAEQFFGPGTRLTVL.

As regards this clone: Genes and germline come from the mouse. The read terminates 4 residues ahead of where the CDR3 ends, so the germline J gene completes it. This chain connects TRBV14 to TRBJ2-1; D gene uncertain. CDR1 and CDR2 from the germline V gene are SGHDT and FRDEAV. The V end lost 3 bases, the J end lost 1 base, and 8 bases lay between the germline ends. The CDR3 runs to 14 residues. The sequenced part of the CDR3 DNA is TGTGCCAGCAGTTCAACAGAGAACTATGCT. Translation gives CASSSTENYA. The whole CDR3 protein reads CASSSTENYAEQFF.

This clone occurred many times. These gene names are mouse names. The DNA ends 4 residues before the CDR3 does, and the rest of the CDR3 is filled in from the germline J gene. This sequence joins TRBV17 and TRBJ2-5; D uncertain. Germline assignment: CDR1 MNHDT and CDR2 YYDKIL. The length of the CDR3 is 12 residues. Trimming left V 8 bases short and J 3 bases short, with 9 bases between. The CDR3 is CASRLKQDTQYF. Incomplete CDR3 DNA: TGTGCTAGCCGACTCAAACAAGAC.